The sequence of this TCR beta chain was determined in a study of blood T cell repertoires in COVID-19. Whole-study context: Material from acute and convalescent COVID-19 was sourced from the United States, Italy and Spain. T cells, B-cell-depleted T cells, or PBMCs supplied cDNA or gDNA.

Original handling: Cell counts per sample came from amplifying reference gene primers. Generated by immunoSEQ multiplex PCR, the TCRdb table keeps only in-frame clones and is missing some. D and trimming come from the DNA, and the V and J calls and clone size come from that table. The sample lists 60,000 to 85,000 clones, 85% to 90% occurring once. V lost 1 base and J lost 1, with 15 bases in between. The CDR3 sequence is 17 residues long. Per germline, CDR1 MGHDK and CDR2 SYGVNS. The rearrangement uses TRBV25-1 and TRBJ2-3; TRBD2 is a possible D gene (6 bases). Source material: peripheral blood. The sequence was obtained from a man aged 50 to 59 with active COVID-19. The CDR3 sequence: CASSELLVASGTDTQYF. CDR3 nucleotides: TGTGCCAGCAGTGAATTATTAGTGGCTAGCGGCACAGATACGCAGTATTTT.